The sequence of this T cell receptor (beta chain) was determined in a study of blood T cell repertoires in COVID-19. Whole-study context: Specimens from acute and convalescent COVID-19 originated in the United States, Italy and Spain. Sources were T cells, B-cell-depleted T cells, or PBMCs; the material itself was cDNA or gDNA.

Sequencing used immunoSEQ multiplex PCR; TCRdb keeps in-frame clones, though not all of them. In the table there are 150,000 to 200,000 clones, 87% of which are singletons. The CDR3 length is 17 residues. Germline V lookup: CDR1 MNHNY, CDR2 SVGAGI (reference sequence). The V gene lost 5 bases and the J gene lost 2 bases, with 20 bases spanning the gap. Sequencing was carried out using peripheral blood. The J gene is TRBJ2-3, the V gene TRBV6-6; no clear D. This receptor was identified in a woman aged 50 to 60 with acute or convalescent COVID-19. The CDR3 DNA reads as TGTGCCAGCAGTCCAGCCCTAGTAGGAGCGTTCACAGATACGCAGTATTTT. Its translation: CASSPALVGAFTDTQYF.